This TCR beta chain stems from a study of cytomegalovirus exposure and HLA in healthy donors. Study observations and caveats: Most observed TCR sequences were rare, whereas some public TCRs were detected in many donors. There were about 160 TCR beta chains listed as cytomegalovirus-associated. Researchers reported that three CMV-associated chains were confirmed in vitro as CMV antigen-specific.

Only in-frame clones appear in the TCRdb table, and some are missing; sequencing was by immunoSEQ multiplex PCR. Counted here are tens of thousands of clones, roughly nine tenths occurring once; the ten biggest clones make up 2.5% to 4%. Germline V CDR1 and CDR2: SGHVS, FNYEAQ. Trimming stripped 5 bases from V and 5 bases from J, with 12 bases between. The CDR3 totals 14 residues. Details on this clone: Its antigen is not identified.

The chain recombines TRBV7-6 with TRBJ2-2, with D unresolved. The sequenced sample consisted of PBMCs. The source is a man younger than 30 in good health and CMV-seronegative. In DNA, the CDR3 is TGTGCCAGCAGCGAAGAGCTCCGGACCGGGGAGCTGTTTTTT. Encoded protein: CASSEELRTGELFF.